This TCR beta chain emerged from a study of response to subunit inactivated influenza vaccine. Overall study findings and caveats: New T cells are recruited in small numbers by each seasonal influenza vaccination, according to the authors' suggestion.

TCRdb re-called the RT-PCR reads with MiXCR, one entry per CDR3 protein. The table lists 400,000 to 550,000 distinct CDR3 sequences, 25% of them singletons. This clonotype was observed a handful of times. Its specificity is not known. The CDR3 loop spans 16 amino acids. Germline values: CDR1 SGHRS, CDR2 YFSETQ. After removal of 0 bases from V and 5 bases from J, the junction contained 10 bases not matched to a gene. Source: CD4+ T cells sorted from PBMCs, taken about 5 days after vaccination. The chain carries TRBV5-1 and TRBJ2-7; 8 positions match TRBD1. This clonotype originated in a man aged 50 or older who received an inactivated influenza vaccine. CDR3 sequence (DNA): TGCGCCAGCAGCTTGGAATTGGGGACAGGTTTTAACGAGCAGTACTTC. This gives the protein CASSLELGTGFNEQYF.